This T cell receptor (beta chain) was retrieved from a study of CXCR3-negative and CXCR3-positive naive CD8 T cells. Study-wide results and limits: Unlike memory cells, which differed, naive CXCR3-negative and CXCR3-positive cells had similar TRBV-TRBJ usage. The study found more hydrophobic TRB CDR3s in CXCR3-positive naive cells than in CXCR3-negative naive cells. CXCR3 expression partially decreased after cryopreservation; most assays used fresh PBMCs. CD5 surface expression was similar among naive subsets, and TCR strength was estimated by inference from TRB CDR3 properties.

The CDR3 consists of 14 residues. Germline values: CDR1 SGHTA, CDR2 FQGNSA. In regard to this clonotype: Its antigen is not identified.

Researchers sorted under 350,000 cells of each CD8+ T cell subset in triplicate. With UMI labels, 5' RACE was used to prepare the TRB cDNA libraries. TCRdb reprocessed the 5' RACE reads and reports one entry per CDR3 protein, with no DNA. The sample totals 75,000 to 100,000 distinct CDR3 sequences. This receptor was identified in a human donor in good health. Some clones in this sample may be carry-over from other donors' samples. The specimen was naive CXCR3+ CD8+ T cells from blood. Indicated subset: CD45RO-CCR7+CD27+CD95- naive CD8+ T cells expressing CXCR3 (TNR3+). The rearrangement uses TRBV7-2 and TRBJ1-2; TCRdb names TRBD1, which stays unverified in the absence of DNA. The CDR3 protein is CASSYGVRDYGYTF. Full variable domain (rest looked up from reference TRBV7-2 and TRBJ1-2): GAGVSQSPSNKVTEKGKDVELRCDPISGHTALYWYRQSLGQGLEFLIYFQGNSAPDKSGLPSDRFSAERTGGSVSTLTIQRTQQEDSAVYLCASSYGVRDYGYTFGSGTRLTVV.